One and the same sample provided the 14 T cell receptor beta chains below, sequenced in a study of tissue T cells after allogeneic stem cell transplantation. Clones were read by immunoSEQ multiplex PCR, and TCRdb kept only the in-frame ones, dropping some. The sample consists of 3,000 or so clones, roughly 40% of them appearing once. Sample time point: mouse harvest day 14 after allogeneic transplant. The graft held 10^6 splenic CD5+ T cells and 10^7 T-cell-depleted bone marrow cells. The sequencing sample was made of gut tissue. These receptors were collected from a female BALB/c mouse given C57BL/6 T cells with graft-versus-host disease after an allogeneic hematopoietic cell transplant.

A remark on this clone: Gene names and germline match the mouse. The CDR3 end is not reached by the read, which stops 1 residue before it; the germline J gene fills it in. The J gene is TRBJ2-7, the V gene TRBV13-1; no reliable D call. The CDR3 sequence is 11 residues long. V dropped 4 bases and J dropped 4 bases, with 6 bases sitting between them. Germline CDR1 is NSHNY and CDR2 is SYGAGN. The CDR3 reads CASSLQYEQYF. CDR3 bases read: TGTGCCAGCAGTCTGCAGTATGAACAGTAC.

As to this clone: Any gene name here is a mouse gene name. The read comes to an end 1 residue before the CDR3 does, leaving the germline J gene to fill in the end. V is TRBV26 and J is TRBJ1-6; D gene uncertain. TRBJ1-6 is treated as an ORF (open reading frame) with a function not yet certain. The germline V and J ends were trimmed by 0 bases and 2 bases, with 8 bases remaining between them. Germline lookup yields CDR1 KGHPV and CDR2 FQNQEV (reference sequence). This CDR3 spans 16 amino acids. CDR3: CASSLSGRTYNSPLYF. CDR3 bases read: TGTGCCAGCAGTCTGTCGGGGAGGACCTATAATTCGCCCCTCTAC.

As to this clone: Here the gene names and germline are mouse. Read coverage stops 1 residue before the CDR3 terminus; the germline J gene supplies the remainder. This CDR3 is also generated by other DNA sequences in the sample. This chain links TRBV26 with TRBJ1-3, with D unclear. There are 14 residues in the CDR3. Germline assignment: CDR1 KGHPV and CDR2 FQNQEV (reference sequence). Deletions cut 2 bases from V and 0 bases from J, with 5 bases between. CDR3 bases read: TGTGCCAGCAGTCTGGGGGTTTCTGGAAATACGCTCTAT. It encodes CASSLGVSGNTLY. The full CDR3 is CASSLGVSGNTLYF.

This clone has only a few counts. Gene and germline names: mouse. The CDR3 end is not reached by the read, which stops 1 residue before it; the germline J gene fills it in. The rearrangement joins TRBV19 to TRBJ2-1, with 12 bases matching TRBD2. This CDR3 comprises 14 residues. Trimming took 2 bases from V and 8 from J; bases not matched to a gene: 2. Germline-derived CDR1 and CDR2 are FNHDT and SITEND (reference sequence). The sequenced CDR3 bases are TGTGCCAGCAGTATGACTGGGGGGGCGACTGAGCAGTTC. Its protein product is CASSMTGGATEQF. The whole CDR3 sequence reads CASSMTGGATEQFF.

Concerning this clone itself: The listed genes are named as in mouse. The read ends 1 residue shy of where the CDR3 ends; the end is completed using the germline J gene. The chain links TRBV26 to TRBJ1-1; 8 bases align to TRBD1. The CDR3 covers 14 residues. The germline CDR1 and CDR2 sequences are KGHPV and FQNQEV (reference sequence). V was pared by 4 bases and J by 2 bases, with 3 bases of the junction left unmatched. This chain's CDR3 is CASSRPGGNTEVFF. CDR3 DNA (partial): TGTGCCAGCAGTCGTCCAGGGGGCAACACAGAAGTCTTC. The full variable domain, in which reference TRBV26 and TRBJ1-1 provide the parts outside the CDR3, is NSKVIQTPRYLVKGQGQKAKMRCIPEKGHPVVFWYQQNKNNEFKFLINFQNQEVLQQIDMTEKRFSAECPSNSPCSLEIQSSEAGDSALYLCASSRPGGNTEVFFGKGTRLTVV.

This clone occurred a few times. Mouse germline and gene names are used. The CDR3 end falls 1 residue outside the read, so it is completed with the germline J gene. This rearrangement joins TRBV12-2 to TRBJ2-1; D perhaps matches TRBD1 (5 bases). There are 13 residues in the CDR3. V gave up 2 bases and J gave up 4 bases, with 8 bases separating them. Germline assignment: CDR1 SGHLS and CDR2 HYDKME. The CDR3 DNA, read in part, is TGTGCCAGCTCTCCCCGACAGTATGCTGAGCAGTTC. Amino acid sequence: CASSPRQYAEQF. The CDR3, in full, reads CASSPRQYAEQFF.

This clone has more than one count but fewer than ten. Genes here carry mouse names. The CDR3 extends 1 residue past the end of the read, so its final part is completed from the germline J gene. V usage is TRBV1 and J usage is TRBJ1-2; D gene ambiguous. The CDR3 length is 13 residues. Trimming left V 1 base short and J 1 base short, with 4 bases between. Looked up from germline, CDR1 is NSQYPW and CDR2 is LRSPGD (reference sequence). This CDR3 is CTCSAVQNSDYTF. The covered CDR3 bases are TGCACCTGCAGTGCAGTACAAAACTCCGACTACACC.

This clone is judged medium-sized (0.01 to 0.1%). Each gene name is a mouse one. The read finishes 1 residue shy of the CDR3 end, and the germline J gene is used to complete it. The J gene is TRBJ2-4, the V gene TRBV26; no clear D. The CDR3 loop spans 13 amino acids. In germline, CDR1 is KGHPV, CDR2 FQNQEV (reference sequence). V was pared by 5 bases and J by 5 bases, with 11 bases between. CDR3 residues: CASSEEARNTLYF. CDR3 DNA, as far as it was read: TGTGCCAGCAGTGAGGAGGCCCGAAACACCTTGTAC.

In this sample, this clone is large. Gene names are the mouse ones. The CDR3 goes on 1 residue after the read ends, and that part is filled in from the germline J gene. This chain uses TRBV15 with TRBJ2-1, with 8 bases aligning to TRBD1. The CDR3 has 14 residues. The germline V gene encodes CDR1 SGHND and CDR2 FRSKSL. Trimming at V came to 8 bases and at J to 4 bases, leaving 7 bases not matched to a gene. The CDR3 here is CASPPGQDYAEQFF. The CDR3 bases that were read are TGTGCCAGCCCACCGGGACAGGATTATGCTGAGCAGTTC. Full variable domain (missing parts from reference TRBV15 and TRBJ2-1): DAGVTQTPRHEVAEKGQTIILKCEPVSGHNDLFWYRQTKIQGLELLSYFRSKSLMEDGGAFKDRFKAEMLNSSFSTLKIQPTEPKDSAVYLCASPPGQDYAEQFFGPGTRLTVL.

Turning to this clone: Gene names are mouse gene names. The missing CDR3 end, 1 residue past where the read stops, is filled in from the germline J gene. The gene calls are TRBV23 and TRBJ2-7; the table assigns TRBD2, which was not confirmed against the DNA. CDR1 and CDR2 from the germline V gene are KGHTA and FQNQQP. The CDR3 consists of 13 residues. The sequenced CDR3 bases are TGCTCCAGCAGTCAATCGATGGGGGGGGAACAGTAC. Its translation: CSSSQSMGGEQY. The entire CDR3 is CSSSQSMGGEQYF.

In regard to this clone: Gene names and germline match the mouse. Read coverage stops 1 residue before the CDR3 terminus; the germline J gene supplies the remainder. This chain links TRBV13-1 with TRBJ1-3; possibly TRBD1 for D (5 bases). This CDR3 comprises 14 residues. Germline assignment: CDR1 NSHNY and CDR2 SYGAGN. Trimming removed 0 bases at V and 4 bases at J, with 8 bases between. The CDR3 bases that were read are TGTGCCAGCAGTGATGCGGGGGACGGAAATACGCTCTAT. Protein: CASSDAGDGNTLY. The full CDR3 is CASSDAGDGNTLYF.

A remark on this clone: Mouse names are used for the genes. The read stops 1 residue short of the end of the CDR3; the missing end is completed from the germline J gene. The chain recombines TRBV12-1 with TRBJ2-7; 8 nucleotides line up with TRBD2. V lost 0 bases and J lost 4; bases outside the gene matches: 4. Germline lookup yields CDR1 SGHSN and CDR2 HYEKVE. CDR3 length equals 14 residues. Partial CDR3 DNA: TGTGCCAGCTCTCTCGAGTGGGGGGGATATGAACAGTAC. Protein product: CASSLEWGGYEQY. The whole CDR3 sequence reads CASSLEWGGYEQYF.

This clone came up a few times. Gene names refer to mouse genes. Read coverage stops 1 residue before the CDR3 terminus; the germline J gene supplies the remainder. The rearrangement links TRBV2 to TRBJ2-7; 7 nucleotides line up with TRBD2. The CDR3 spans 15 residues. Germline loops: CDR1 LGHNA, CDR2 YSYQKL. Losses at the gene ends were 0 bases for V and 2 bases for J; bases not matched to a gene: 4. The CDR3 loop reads CASSQDMLGAYEQYF. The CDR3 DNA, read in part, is TGTGCCAGCAGCCAAGATATGCTGGGGGCCTATGAACAGTAC.

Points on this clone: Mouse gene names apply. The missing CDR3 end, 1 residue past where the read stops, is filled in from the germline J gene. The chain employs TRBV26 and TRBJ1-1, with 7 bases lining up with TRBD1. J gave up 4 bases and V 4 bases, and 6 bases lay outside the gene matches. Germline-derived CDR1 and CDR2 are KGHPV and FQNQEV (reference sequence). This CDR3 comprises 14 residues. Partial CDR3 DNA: TGTGCCAGCAGTCGGGGACAGAGAGGCACAGAAGTCTTC. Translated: CASSRGQRGTEVF. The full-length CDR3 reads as CASSRGQRGTEVFF.